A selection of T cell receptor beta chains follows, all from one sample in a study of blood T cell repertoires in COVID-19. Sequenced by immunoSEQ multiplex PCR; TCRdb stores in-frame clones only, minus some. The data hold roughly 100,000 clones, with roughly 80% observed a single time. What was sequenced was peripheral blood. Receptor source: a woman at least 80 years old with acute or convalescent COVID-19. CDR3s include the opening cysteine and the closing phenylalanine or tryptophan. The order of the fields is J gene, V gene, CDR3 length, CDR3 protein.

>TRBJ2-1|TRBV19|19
CASRGVPGLAGGTYNEQFF
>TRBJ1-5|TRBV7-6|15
CASSLEPGQNQPQHF
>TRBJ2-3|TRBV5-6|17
CASSLVLLQGYTDTQYF
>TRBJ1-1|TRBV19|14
CASSTGQGRTEAFF
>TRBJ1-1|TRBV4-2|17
CASSHPRTVGFSTEAFF
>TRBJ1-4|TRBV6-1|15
CASSVALGGSEKLFF
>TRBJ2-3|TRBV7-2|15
CASSLPGQRTDTQYF
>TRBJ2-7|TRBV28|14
CASRPGQASYEQYF
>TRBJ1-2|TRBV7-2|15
CASSLDRATHYGYTF
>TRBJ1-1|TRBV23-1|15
CASSHQGQGDTEAFF
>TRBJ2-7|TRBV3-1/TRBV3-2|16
CASRQQSGTDSYEQYF
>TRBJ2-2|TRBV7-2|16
CASSRERVSNTGELFF
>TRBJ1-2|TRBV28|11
CASGDSYGYTF
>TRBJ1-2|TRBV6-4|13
CASSPTFNYGYTF
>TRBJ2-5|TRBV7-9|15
CASSLGAPGKETQYF